The rows below give T cell receptor beta chains drawn from one sample of a study of blood T cell repertoires in COVID-19. The data were produced by immunoSEQ multiplex PCR, yet TCRdb's version contains in-frame clones alone and is incomplete. The profile shows 150,000 to 200,000 clones, roughly 80% of them singletons. The material sequenced was peripheral blood. Receptors were obtained from a man in his 60s with acute or convalescent COVID-19. CDR3s include the opening cysteine and the closing phenylalanine or tryptophan. A D gene is named only where the DNA matches it firmly. Only some rows state a clone size, as once, few, many or a class for expanded clones.

D gene,J gene,V gene,clone size,CDR3 protein,CDR3 DNA
-,TRBJ2-7,TRBV6-5,once,CASSYGRDYEQYF,TGTGCCAGCAGTTACGGCAGGGACTACGAGCAGTACTTC
TRBD2,TRBJ2-1,TRBV4-3,-,CASSQDGGGGENNEQFF,TGCGCCAGCAGCCAAGATGGCGGCGGGGGAGAAAACAATGAGCAGTTCTTC
-,TRBJ2-7,TRBV30,-,CAWSEDSYYEQYF,TGTGCCTGGAGCGAGGACAGTTACTACGAGCAGTACTTC
-,TRBJ2-6,TRBV23-1,-,CASSRRCGSGANVLTF,TGCGCCAGCAGTAGGAGGTGCGGCTCTGGGGCCAACGTCCTGACTTTC
-,TRBJ2-1,TRBV18,-,CASSPPGLSSYNEQFF,TGTGCCAGCTCACCACCGGGGCTCAGCTCCTACAATGAGCAGTTCTTC
TRBD1,TRBJ2-7,TRBV6-5,-,CASSYYGTGSEQYF,TGTGCCAGCAGTTACTACGGGACAGGGTCCGAGCAGTACTTC
TRBD2,TRBJ2-7,TRBV3-1/TRBV3-2,-,CASSHGLTSGYEQYF,TGTGCCAGCAGCCATGGGCTAACTAGCGGCTACGAGCAGTACTTC
-,TRBJ2-7,TRBV11-3,-,CASSHPWGGEQYF,TGTGCCAGCAGTCACCCTTGGGGCGGCGAGCAGTACTTC
-,TRBJ1-2,TRBV29-1,few,CSVEAGNYGYTF,TGCAGCGTTGAAGCAGGGAACTATGGCTACACCTTC
-,TRBJ1-5,TRBV3-1/TRBV3-2,-,CASSQGVRQLNQPQHF,TGTGCCAGCAGCCAAGGTGTGAGACAGCTCAATCAGCCCCAGCATTTT
-,TRBJ1-6,TRBV9,few,CASSVFEQASYNSPLHF,TGTGCCAGCAGCGTATTTGAGCAGGCCAGCTATAATTCACCCCTCCACTTT
-,TRBJ1-2,TRBV2,few,CASRGASGGQKGYTF,TGTGCCAGCAGGGGAGCCTCGGGCGGCCAGAAGGGCTACACCTTC
TRBD1,TRBJ1-2,TRBV30,-,CARDSSGYGYTF,TGTGCGCGGGACAGTTCGGGGTATGGCTACACCTTC
-,TRBJ2-4,TRBV28,-,CASSYMETNIQYF,TGTGCCAGCAGTTACATGGAGACGAACATTCAGTACTTC
-,TRBJ1-5,TRBV5-5,-,CASSDRDTHNQPQHF,TGTGCCAGCAGCGACCGGGACACTCACAATCAGCCCCAGCATTTT
-,TRBJ2-7,TRBV6-1,-,CASSEVTGTINEQYF,TGTGCCAGCAGTGAAGTTACCGGGACAATTAACGAGCAGTACTTC
-,TRBJ1-2,TRBV27,-,CASSFLGKVSYGYTF,TGTGCCAGCAGTTTTCTGGGCAAAGTTTCCTATGGCTACACCTTC
-,TRBJ1-1,TRBV5-6,-,CASSPRGTEAFF,TGTGCCAGCAGCCCTCGGGGTACTGAAGCTTTCTTT
-,TRBJ2-5,TRBV7-2,-,CASSPAAGRETQYF,TGTGCCAGCAGCCCCGCTGCAGGGCGGGAGACCCAGTACTTC
-,TRBJ2-7,TRBV11-2,once,CASSLGDSYEQYF,TGTGCCAGCAGCTTAGGAGACAGCTACGAGCAGTACTTC
-,TRBJ1-2,TRBV2,-,CARLRVDPGYTF,TGTGCCCGCCTGAGGGTGGACCCTGGCTACACCTTC
-,TRBJ2-3,TRBV21-1,many,CASSWLKGETSSTDTQYF,TGTGCCAGCAGCTGGCTGAAGGGGGAGACATCTAGCACAGATACGCAGTATTTT
-,TRBJ1-5,TRBV4-1,-,CASSQTRVQGSNQPQHF,TGCGCCAGCAGCCAAACCAGAGTTCAGGGAAGCAATCAGCCCCAGCATTTT
TRBD1,TRBJ1-4,TRBV28,-,CASSVQGAEEKLFF,TGTGCCAGCAGTGTACAGGGGGCGGAAGAAAAACTGTTTTTT
TRBD1,TRBJ2-5,TRBV5-6,-,CARSSTWGQGAGETQYF,TGTGCCCGCAGCTCCACCTGGGGGCAGGGGGCGGGGGAGACCCAGTACTTC
-,TRBJ1-3,TRBV5-1,-,CASSADRGNTIYF,TGCGCCAGCAGCGCAGACAGGGGAAACACCATATATTTT
-,TRBJ1-2,TRBV7-3,-,CASSPDPLGGYTF,TGTGCCAGCAGCCCCGACCCGCTGGGCGGCTACACCTTC
TRBD2,TRBJ2-3,TRBV27,-,CASSNRTSGGLYTQYF,TGTGCCAGCAGTAACCGGACTAGCGGGGGTTTATATACGCAGTATTTT
TRBD2,TRBJ2-1,TRBV7-2,-,CASSAIAGGFGEQFF,TGTGCCAGCAGCGCTATAGCGGGGGGCTTCGGTGAGCAGTTCTTC
-,TRBJ2-5,TRBV30,-,CAWRSRGKETQYF,TGTGCCTGGAGATCCAGGGGTAAAGAGACCCAGTACTTC
TRBD2,TRBJ2-3,TRBV20-1,-,CSASVAGGRDTQYF,TGCAGTGCTAGTGTAGCGGGGGGTCGAGATACGCAGTATTTT
TRBD1,TRBJ2-7,TRBV18,-,CGFRMRGPHEQYF,TGTGGCTTTAGAATGAGGGGGCCCCACGAGCAGTACTTC
TRBD1,TRBJ1-1,TRBV28,-,CASSSWTGTTEAFF,TGTGCCAGCAGTTCCTGGACAGGGACTACTGAAGCTTTCTTT
TRBD1,TRBJ1-1,TRBV18,-,CASSSGGSEAFF,TGTGCCAGCTCATCAGGGGGCTCTGAAGCTTTCTTT
TRBD1,TRBJ2-1,TRBV4-2,once,CASSQDGKGAPISYNEQFF,TGTGCCAGCAGCCAAGATGGGAAGGGGGCGCCTATCTCCTACAATGAGCAGTTCTTC
-,TRBJ1-1,TRBV11-2,few,CASSEPWAGANTEAFF,TGTGCCAGCAGCGAACCTTGGGCGGGAGCGAACACTGAAGCTTTCTTT
TRBD1,TRBJ1-4,TRBV25-1,-,CASSYGTAMATNEKLFF,TGTGCCAGCAGTTACGGGACAGCCATGGCAACTAATGAAAAACTGTTTTTT
TRBD2,TRBJ2-3,TRBV20-1,-,CSASLAGGRSDTQYF,TGCAGTGCCAGTTTAGCGGGGGGGCGGTCGGATACGCAGTATTTT
-,TRBJ1-3,TRBV4-1,-,CASKGLSGNTIYF,TGCGCCAGCAAAGGACTCTCTGGAAACACCATATATTTT
-,TRBJ1-2,TRBV7-9,-,CASSVLQRLDYGYTF,TGTGCCAGCAGCGTGCTACAGCGGTTAGACTATGGCTACACCTTC
TRBD1,TRBJ2-7,TRBV4-1,-,CASSQTGGSSYEQYF,TGCGCCAGCAGCCAGACAGGGGGAAGCTCCTACGAGCAGTACTTC